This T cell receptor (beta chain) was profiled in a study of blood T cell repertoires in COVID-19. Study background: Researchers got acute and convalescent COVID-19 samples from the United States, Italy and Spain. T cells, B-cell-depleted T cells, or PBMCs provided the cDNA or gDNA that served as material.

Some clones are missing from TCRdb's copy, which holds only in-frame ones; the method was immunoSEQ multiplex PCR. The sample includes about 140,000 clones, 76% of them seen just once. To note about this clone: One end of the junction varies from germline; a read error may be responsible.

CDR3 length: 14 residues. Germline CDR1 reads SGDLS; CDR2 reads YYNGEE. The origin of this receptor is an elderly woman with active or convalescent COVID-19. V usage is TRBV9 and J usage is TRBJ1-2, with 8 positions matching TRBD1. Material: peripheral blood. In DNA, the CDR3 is TGTGCCCGCAGCGGGGGGGGACAGGACGGTGGCTACACCTTC. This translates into CARSGGGQDGGYTF.